This T cell receptor beta chain was identified in a study of blood T cells in healthy people across ages. Study-wide background: Capture by template switching was about one barcoded beta molecule per two T cells.

Each donor supplied roughly 9.1 milliliters of peripheral blood. With a J-beta primer mix and a sample-barcoded 5' primer, a second PCR ran 7 to 11 cycles. TCRdb itself ran the 5' RACE reads through MiXCR, one entry per CDR3 protein. The table has some 790,000 distinct CDR3 sequences, under 35% seen once; the top ten hold about 18%. Per germline, CDR1 KGHDR and CDR2 SFDVKD. The CDR3 contains 13 residues. With 0 bases removed from V and 6 bases from J, the gap between germline ends came to 4 bases. Sequences were obtained from blood. V is TRBV24-1 and J is TRBJ2-2, with no clear D. This TCR derives from a woman of 80 years or more in good health. In DNA form, the CDR3 reads TGTGCCACCAGTGATTTGCCCCCCGGGGAGCTGTTTTTT. Translated, it gives CATSDLPPGELFF.